These 21 T cell receptor beta chains originate from one sample sequenced in a study of human T cells and chemical hapten exposure. TCRdb redid the calling of the RACE reads with MiXCR, one entry per CDR3 protein. This repertoire shows tens of thousands of distinct CDR3 sequences, about a tenth found once; its top ten account for 4.5% to 6.5%. Time point defined: pre-sensitization, week 0. Treatment defined: therapeutic diphenylcyclopropenone sensitization with weekly scalp DPC. The sample in question was whole blood, obtained in connection with sensitization to the hapten diphenylcyclopropenone (DPC). Receptor source: a woman aged 50 to 60 with alopecia areata. Some clones in this sample may be carry-over from other donors' samples.

This chain connects TRBV29-1 to TRBJ2-7, with 8 bases fitting TRBD1. This CDR3 has 12 residues. CDR1 and CDR2 from the germline V gene are SQVTM and ANQGSEA. V was pared by 4 bases and J by 5 bases, with 4 bases of the junction left unmatched. Here the CDR3 DNA reads TGCAGCGTTGGACAGGGGAAGGACGAGCAGTACTTC. Residues: CSVGQGKDEQYF.

As to this clonotype: This clone may be a read error of a much larger clone one base away. The rearrangement links TRBV19 to TRBJ1-5; tentative D call: TRBD1 (6 bases). The CDR3 has 12 residues. Per the germline V gene, CDR1 is LNHDA and CDR2 is SQIVND (reference sequence). The DNA of the CDR3 is TGTGCCAGTAGTAACAGGGATCAGCCCCGGCATTTT. Protein sequence: CASSNRDQPRHF.

This clonotype was seen more than once but under ten times. The chain combines TRBV28 with TRBJ2-7, with 9 bases aligning to TRBD2. Germline values: CDR1 MDHEN, CDR2 SYDVKM. CDR3 length equals 16 residues. Trimming at V came to 8 bases and at J to 2 bases, leaving 13 bases not matched to a gene. The CDR3 protein is CASARPPTSGTYEQYF. The CDR3 DNA sequence: TGTGCCAGCGCCCGTCCCCCGACTAGCGGTACCTACGAGCAGTACTTC.

This clonotype was found many times. The chain combines TRBV6-2 or TRBV6-3 with TRBJ1-4; D may be TRBD1 (5 bases). Between the trimmed V and J ends, which lost 3 bases and 10 bases, there was a span of 12 bases. CDR3 length: 13 residues. The germline gives CDR1 MNHEY, CDR2 SVGEGT. The CDR3 region is CASSYGAAGKLFF. In nucleotides, the CDR3 is TGTGCCAGCAGTTATGGGGCCGCCGGAAAACTGTTTTTT.

The genes are TRBV28 and TRBJ1-5; D ambiguous. Trimming removed 5 bases at V and 1 base at J, with 12 bases between. The length of the CDR3 is 15 residues. Germline V gene data show CDR1 as MDHEN and CDR2 as SYDVKM. The CDR3 DNA reads TGTGCCAGCAGTCCCGGGAGCCTGAGCAATCAGCCCCAGCATTTT. As protein: CASSPGSLSNQPQHF.

The sample holds a few counts of this clonotype. The genes are TRBV29-1 and TRBJ1-3, with 7 bases identical to TRBD1. The CDR3 length is 15 residues. Germline values: CDR1 SQVTM, CDR2 ANQGSEA. J lost 3 bases, V lost 7 bases, and 12 bases had no gene match. The chain's CDR3 is CSGTMTGSSGNTIYF. CDR3 DNA sequence: TGCAGCGGCACCATGACAGGGTCGAGTGGAAACACCATATATTTT.

This clonotype was found once. This could be a read error, since a much larger clone is one nucleotide away. The chain couples TRBV3-1 to TRBJ1-1; D call uncertain. The CDR3 consists of 13 residues. CDR1 is LGHDT and CDR2 is YNNKEL in the germline V gene (reference sequence). The CDR3 bases are TGTGCCATCAGCCAAGTGATTCTCGGAGGGGCTTTCTTT. It translates to CAISQVILGGAFF. The full variable domain, rest sourced from reference TRBV3-1 and TRBJ1-1, is DTAVSQTPKYLVTQMGNDKSIKCEQNLGHDTMYWYKQDSKKFLKIMFSYNNKELIINETVPNRFSPKSPDKAHLNLHINSLELGDSAVYFCAISQVILGGAFFGQGTRLTVV.

This clonotype came up many times. The CDR3 bases are TGCAGTGTCCCCGGGACGGAGGGCTACACCTTC. This codes for CSVPGTEGYTF. The chain is built from TRBV20-1 and TRBJ1-2; perhaps TRBD1 as D (5 bases). The CDR3 extends over 11 amino acids. Trimming removed 7 bases at V and 8 bases at J, with 14 bases between. Germline V CDR1 and CDR2: DFQATT, SNEGSKA (reference sequence).

This clonotype came up a few times. The chain has TRBV14 and TRBJ1-2, with D possibly being TRBD1 (6 bases). The germline V and J ends were trimmed by 2 bases and 4 bases, with 17 bases remaining between them. The CDR3 totals 16 residues. Per germline, CDR1 SGHDN and CDR2 FVKESK. The CDR3 DNA is TGTGCCAGCAGCCAAACACAGGGTAAAGGTCTCTATGGCTACACCTTC. Its protein product is CASSQTQGKGLYGYTF. The full variable domain, in which reference TRBV14 and TRBJ1-2 provide the parts outside the CDR3, is EAGVTQFPSHSVIEKGQTVTLRCDPISGHDNLYWYRRVMGKEIKFLLHFVKESKQDESGMPNNRFLAERTGGTYSTLKVQPAELEDSGVYFCASSQTQGKGLYGYTFGSGTRLTVV.

This clonotype was found many times. CDR3 in DNA: TGTGCCAGCAGCCAAGAAGATCCAGGCCGTGGCTACACCTTC. Translated, it gives CASSQEDPGRGYTF. The rearrangement joins TRBV14 to TRBJ1-2; unclear D gene. This CDR3 region has 14 residues. Trimming took 0 bases from V and 7 from J, leaving 12 bases between them. Per the germline V gene, CDR1 is SGHDN and CDR2 is FVKESK.

This clonotype was observed at least ten times. The J gene is TRBJ1-1, the V gene TRBV29-1, with no clear D. This CDR3 region has 12 residues. The V gene lost 7 bases and the J gene lost 2 bases, with 11 bases spanning the gap. Germline V CDR1 and CDR2: SQVTM, ANQGSEA. The CDR3 sequence: CSAQDGNTEAFF. As DNA, the CDR3 is TGCAGCGCCCAGGACGGTAACACTGAAGCTTTCTTT.

V is TRBV28 and J is TRBJ2-7; D is uncertain. The CDR3 has 15 amino acids. V dropped 5 bases and J dropped 3 bases, with 17 bases sitting between them. Germline CDR1 reads MDHEN; CDR2 reads SYDVKM. The CDR3 DNA reads as TGTGCCAGCAGTATGGCGGCTGCAGGTTACTACGAGCAGTACTTC. Its translation: CASSMAAAGYYEQYF.

This clonotype came up many times. The V and J genes are TRBV5-6 and TRBJ2-5; D is possibly TRBD2 (6 bases). The CDR3 extends over 14 amino acids. Germline V gene data show CDR1 as SGHDT and CDR2 as YYEEEE. Deletions cut 3 bases from V and 2 bases from J, with 11 bases between. CDR3 sequence reads: CASSSISGQETQYF. The CDR3 DNA follows: TGTGCCAGCAGCTCTATTAGCGGACAAGAGACCCAGTACTTC.

This clonotype was seen a few times. V is TRBV27 and J is TRBJ2-2, with D tentatively TRBD1 (6 bases). Trimming cost V 4 bases and J 5 bases, with 14 bases left between them. Germline-derived CDR1 and CDR2 are MNHEY and SMNVEV (reference sequence). There are 15 residues in the CDR3. The DNA for the CDR3 is TGTGCCAGCAGTTCCGAGGGGGTCAGTACCGGGGAGCTGTTTTTT. This translates into CASSSEGVSTGELFF.

The table lists this clonotype with many counts. The V call is TRBV6-2 or TRBV6-3, the J call TRBJ1-5; 7 bases are shared with TRBD1. The CDR3 consists of 19 residues. The trim removed 6 bases at V and 3 bases at J, leaving 20 bases unmatched. The germline V gene encodes CDR1 MNHEY and CDR2 SVGEGT. The DNA for the CDR3 is TGTGCCAGCAGCGTTAATGTCCGACAGGGCAGTAGGAACAATCAGCCCCAGCATTTT. It translates to CASSVNVRQGSRNNQPQHF.

This chain joins TRBV21-1 and TRBJ2-7; the table's D call TRBD1 went unverified against the DNA. TRBV21-1 is a recognized pseudogene. The CDR3 consists of 11 residues. The CDR3: CASPREDEQYF. The CDR3 DNA is TGTGCCAGCCCCCGGGAGGACGAGCAGTACTTC.

This clonotype was seen ten or more times. The chain employs TRBV4-3 and TRBJ1-6; D not certain. The germline CDR1 and CDR2 sequences are LGHNA and YSLEER. The V gene lost 4 bases and the J gene lost 7 bases, with 14 bases spanning the gap. The CDR3 has 15 residues. In DNA, the CDR3 is TGCGCCAGCAGCCGAGAAGACGTGCGGAATTCACCCCTCCACTTT. Translated: CASSREDVRNSPLHF.

The genes are TRBV2 and TRBJ1-5; D unresolved. V dropped 6 bases and J dropped 4 bases, with 16 bases sitting between them. This CDR3 comprises 15 residues. CDR1 and CDR2 (germline): SNHLY, FYNNEI. The CDR3 sequence is CASRPQTVGNQPQHF. The CDR3 region has the DNA TGTGCCAGCAGGCCTCAGACGGTCGGGAATCAGCCCCAGCATTTT.

This clonotype was counted a few times. The chain uses TRBV18 and TRBJ2-1; D is perhaps TRBD2 (7 bases). Per the germline V gene, CDR1 is KGHSH and CDR2 is LQKENI. This CDR3 has 16 residues. V shed 3 bases and J shed 4 bases, with 16 bases lying between them. The CDR3 DNA is TGTGCCAGCTCACCCCCTGGGGGGGGGCAGTACAATGAGCAGTTCTTC. This codes for CASSPPGGGQYNEQFF.

The V and J genes are TRBV27 and TRBJ1-6; tentative D call: TRBD1 (5 bases). This CDR3 comprises 16 residues. CDR1 is MNHEY and CDR2 is SMNVEV in the germline V gene (reference sequence). Between the trimmed V and J ends, which lost 0 bases and 3 bases, there was a span of 9 bases. This CDR3 is CASSLSQGGYNSPLHF. DNA for the CDR3: TGTGCCAGCAGTTTATCGCAGGGCGGCTATAATTCACCCCTCCACTTT.

This clonotype was seen a few times. V is TRBV28 and J is TRBJ1-2; 8 nucleotides line up with TRBD1. The CDR3 has 15 amino acids. V trimming: 5 bases; J trimming: 3 bases; junction bases outside the gene matches: 8. In germline, CDR1 is MDHEN, CDR2 SYDVKM. CDR3 protein: CASSPSGTGHYGYTF. The CDR3 DNA reads TGTGCCAGCAGTCCGAGTGGGACAGGACACTATGGCTACACCTTC.